Below are 2 T cell receptor beta chains sequenced from a single sample in a study of cytomegalovirus exposure and HLA in healthy donors (dated by TCRdb to about 2017). Library preparation used the immunoSEQ multiplex PCR assay. For the multiplex PCR, a mixture combining 60 forward primers for TCR Vbeta segments and 13 reverse primers for TCR Jbeta segments was used. TCRdb holds this immuneACCESS table with in-frame rearrangements only. Some clones are missing; in checked studies, unresolved V genes explain under half, and the rest has no known cause. Here the sample has 60,000 to 75,000 clones; about 76% occur a single time. About 5.5% of the sample is held by the ten biggest clonotypes. Input material: PBMCs. The receptors originated from a man aged 50 or older in good health and CMV-seronegative.

The rearrangement uses TRBV7-9 and TRBJ1-1; a possible D gene is TRBD1 (6 bases). Trimming removed 3 bases at V and 6 bases at J, with 11 bases between. Per germline, CDR1 SEHNR and CDR2 FQNEAQ (reference sequence). This CDR3 is 13 amino acids long. Written as DNA, the CDR3 is TGTGCCAGCAGCTTCGGGGGGCGGGCTGAAGCTTTCTTT. It encodes CASSFGGRAEAFF.

There are a few counts of this clone. This chain joins TRBV6-6 and TRBJ1-6, with D possibly matching TRBD1 (5 bases). CDR3 length: 15 residues. V was clipped by 7 bases and J by 2 bases, with 12 bases between them. The germline gives CDR1 MNHNY, CDR2 SVGAGI (reference sequence). The DNA for the CDR3 is TGTGCCAGCACCGACCCAGGGACCTATAATTCACCCCTCCACTTT. Protein product: CASTDPGTYNSPLHF.